This entry concerns a single T cell receptor beta chain. Its antigen remains unknown. In germline, CDR1 is SGDLS, CDR2 YYNGEE. There are 16 residues in the CDR3. The sample comes from a study of CXCR3-negative and CXCR3-positive naive CD8 T cells. Overall study context: The libraries together contributed 110 million to 150 million TRB reads, each supplying about 1.5 +/- 0.3 million. Points from the study as a whole: In naive cells, CXCR3-negative and CXCR3-positive subsets had similar TRBV-TRBJ usage; memory cells differed. TRB CDR3s were more hydrophobic in CXCR3-positive than in CXCR3-negative naive cells.

The libraries of TRB cDNA were constructed through 5' RACE using UMI labels. TCRdb reanalyzed the 5' RACE reads and collapses them to one entry per CDR3 protein, without DNA. The sample totals tens of thousands of distinct CDR3 sequences. Sequencing input: naive CXCR3+ CD8+ T cells from blood. The subset is: CD45RO-CCR7+CD27+CD95- naive CD8+ T cells expressing CXCR3 (TNR3+). This chain joins TRBV9 and TRBJ2-1; the D gene TCRdb calls, TRBD2, cannot be checked with no DNA. The sequence came from a human donor in good health. Some clones in this sample may be carry-over from other donors' samples. CDR3 protein: CASSSHLGLGADEQFF.